The 27 T cell receptor beta chains below come from one sample, sequenced in a study of blood T cell repertoires in COVID-19. Produced via immunoSEQ multiplex PCR; TCRdb's table is partial and in-frame only. The sample consists of about 430,000 clones, more than 70% of them appearing once. The source material was PBMCs or T cells enriched from blood (not recorded which). These receptors were taken from a woman aged 18-29 years who had been exposed to COVID-19.

This rearrangement joins TRBV28 to TRBJ2-7; TRBD2 matches 8 bases. The length of the CDR3 is 15 residues. In germline, CDR1 is MDHEN, CDR2 SYDVKM. The junction had 9 bases not matched to a gene; V was cut back by 6 bases and J by 2 bases. The CDR3 bases are TGTGCCAGCAGCTCAACTAGCGGAAGGCCCTACGAGCAGTACTTC. Residues: CASSSTSGRPYEQYF.

The V gene is TRBV27, the J gene TRBJ2-1; 10 positions agree with TRBD2. The CDR3 extends over 14 amino acids. Germline V gives CDR1 MNHEY, CDR2 SMNVEV (reference sequence). After removal of 2 bases from V and 8 bases from J, the junction contained 3 bases not matched to a gene. The CDR3 loop reads CASSLLAGEDEQFF. The CDR3 DNA follows: TGTGCCAGCAGTTTACTAGCGGGAGAGGATGAGCAGTTCTTC.

Of note for this clone: Mismatch with germline at one junction end may stem from a read error. This chain uses TRBV24-1 with TRBJ2-3, with TRBD2 identical over 11 bases. The CDR3 has 13 residues. CDR1 and CDR2 (germline): KGHDR, SFDVKD. The CDR3 is CATSDVGLAGGFF. The CDR3 DNA reads as TGTGCCACCAGTGACGTTGGCCTAGCGGGGGGATTTTTT.

This sequence joins TRBV15 and TRBJ1-2, with D perhaps TRBD1 (5 bases). CDR3 length: 14 residues. CDR1 is LNHNV and CDR2 is YYDKDF in the germline V gene (reference sequence). The germline V and J ends were trimmed by 1 base and 8 bases, with 14 bases remaining between them. The CDR3 coding sequence is TGTGCCACCAGCAGAGCGGATCAGGGAATCGGCTACACCTTC. Residues: CATSRADQGIGYTF.

This clone was picked up many times. J is TRBJ2-7 and V is TRBV5-6; 10 bases fit TRBD2. The germline gives CDR1 SGHDT, CDR2 YYEEEE. The junction had 9 bases not matched to a gene; V was cut back by 4 bases and J by 5 bases. The CDR3 is made up of 15 amino acids. The CDR3 DNA follows: TGTGCCAGCAGCGTTACAGCGGGAGGGACAGACGAGCAGTACTTC. Its translation is CASSVTAGGTDEQYF.

V gene TRBV3-1 (or the pseudogene TRBV3-2) combines with J gene TRBJ1-6, with D uncertain. Germline V lookup: CDR1 LGHDT, CDR2 YNNKEL (reference sequence). The CDR3 loop spans 16 amino acids. V was trimmed by 1 base and J by 5 bases, leaving 12 bases between them. The CDR3, as DNA: TGTGCCAGCAGCCAAGTCCCGGGAATAAATAATTCACCCCTCCACTTT. Residues: CASSQVPGINNSPLHF.

V and J are TRBV18 and TRBJ1-5; TRBD1 agrees at 7 bases. CDR3 length: 19 amino acids. The junction had 16 bases not matched to a gene; V was cut back by 3 bases and J by 2 bases. Germline CDR1 KGHSH, CDR2 LQKENI. In DNA, the CDR3 is TGTGCCAGCTCACCCATGGGAGAAAGGACAGGTTACGGCAATCAGCCCCAGCATTTT. Translation: CASSPMGERTGYGNQPQHF.

The chain links TRBV5-1 to TRBJ2-3, with D tentatively TRBD1 (6 bases). CDR1 SGHRS and CDR2 YFSETQ come from the germline V gene. V shed 4 bases and J shed 2 bases, with 23 bases lying between them. The CDR3 is 18 amino acids. CDR3 residues: CASSLYYPAGAVTDTQYF. DNA for the CDR3: TGCGCCAGCAGCCTTTATTACCCGGCAGGGGCCGTCACAGATACGCAGTATTTT.

J is TRBJ1-2 and V is TRBV12-3 or TRBV12-4, with unresolved D. V was shortened by 1 base and J by 10 bases, with 13 bases between the two germline ends. The CDR3 contains 13 residues. Here the CDR3 reads CASSLVRSGIYTF. The CDR3 nucleotides are TGTGCCAGCAGTTTAGTCAGGTCTGGAATCTACACCTTC.

V usage is TRBV29-1 and J usage is TRBJ1-1; TRBD1 is a possible D gene (5 bases). Trimming stripped 3 bases from V and 1 base from J, with 6 bases between. Germline CDR1 reads SQVTM; CDR2 reads ANQGSEA. The length of the CDR3 is 12 residues. The CDR3 nucleotides read TGCAGCGTTGATCAGGGGAACACTGAAGCTTTCTTT. It specifies CSVDQGNTEAFF.

The rearrangement joins TRBV6-1 to TRBJ1-3; unclear D gene. From germline, CDR1 is MNHNS and CDR2 SASEGT. The V end was cut by 3 bases, the J end by 4 bases, with 25 bases between. There are 19 residues in the CDR3. CDR3 residues: CASSDTPPAGWVPGNTIYF. The CDR3 nucleotides read TGTGCCAGCAGTGACACCCCGCCAGCCGGGTGGGTACCCGGAAACACCATATATTTT.

This chain connects TRBV25-1 to TRBJ2-2; possibly TRBD2 for D (6 bases). Germline V gene data show CDR1 as MGHDK and CDR2 as SYGVNS. V was cut by 6 bases and J by 2 bases, with 16 bases left in between. This CDR3 contains 16 residues. For the CDR3, the DNA is TGTGCCAGCAGGAGCGACGGAGCGGGTAACACCGGGGAGCTGTTTTTT. Translating gives CASRSDGAGNTGELFF.

The chain joins TRBV18 to TRBJ2-1, with 9 nucleotides matching TRBD1. There are 14 residues in the CDR3. The germline V gene encodes CDR1 KGHSH and CDR2 LQKENI. The junction had 1 base not matched to a gene; V was cut back by 3 bases and J by 4 bases. The CDR3 sequence: CASSPGTGYNEQFF. CDR3 DNA sequence: TGTGCCAGCTCACCGGGGACAGGGTACAATGAGCAGTTCTTC.

This clone was found once. V usage is TRBV6-6 and J usage is TRBJ1-5, with TRBD1 identical over 9 bases. This CDR3 region has 19 residues. The ends lost 5 bases at V and 1 base at J; junction bases unmatched: 15. CDR1 is MNHNY, CDR2 SVGAGI, per germline (reference sequence). The CDR3 spells CASSPGHGRTGASNQPQHF. The CDR3 DNA sequence: TGTGCCAGCAGTCCCGGCCACGGGCGGACAGGGGCCAGCAATCAGCCCCAGCATTTT.

The rearrangement uses TRBV19 and TRBJ1-4, with a weak D call TRBD1 (5 bases). Germline lookup yields CDR1 LNHDA and CDR2 SQIVND (reference sequence). Trimming stripped 4 bases from V and 7 bases from J, with 16 bases between. The CDR3 is 15 amino acids. For the CDR3, the DNA is TGTGCCAGTAGTAGCGGCGGGGCGCTTACTGAAAAACTGTTTTTT. Protein: CASSSGGALTEKLFF.

V gene TRBV29-1 combines with J gene TRBJ1-1; unclear D gene. V was trimmed by 3 bases and J by 4 bases, leaving 15 bases between them. The CDR3 is 14 residues long. Germline V lookup: CDR1 SQVTM, CDR2 ANQGSEA. Here the CDR3 reads CSVDSHTYATEAFF. CDR3 DNA sequence: TGCAGCGTTGATTCTCATACCTACGCCACTGAAGCTTTCTTT.

The V and J genes are TRBV4-3 and TRBJ1-4; D remains unclear. This CDR3 is 16 amino acids long. Trimming shortened V by 0 bases and J by 0 bases, and 8 bases separated the two germline ends. In germline, CDR1 is LGHNA, CDR2 YSLEER. The CDR3 loop is CASSQDWAATNEKLFF. CDR3 sequence (DNA): TGCGCCAGCAGCCAAGATTGGGCAGCAACTAATGAAAAACTGTTTTTT.

The chain combines TRBV21-1 with TRBJ1-1; the table assigns TRBD1, which was not confirmed against the DNA. TRBV21-1 is flagged as a pseudogene. This CDR3 has 19 amino acids. Here the CDR3 reads CASSKPRQGPYLGVTEAFF. The CDR3 DNA reads TGTGCCAGCAGCAAACCGAGACAGGGGCCTTACCTAGGTGTCACTGAAGCTTTCTTT.

The chain employs TRBV18 and TRBJ2-1, with 10 bases lining up with TRBD2. The CDR3 sequence is 18 residues long. The trim removed 0 bases at V and 9 bases at J, leaving 14 bases unmatched. CDR1 is KGHSH and CDR2 is LQKENI in the germline V gene. The CDR3 loop is CASSPPRVAGGLTGEQFF. The CDR3 DNA sequence: TGTGCCAGCTCACCACCGCGGGTAGCGGGAGGCCTAACGGGTGAGCAGTTCTTC.

This clone was observed a handful of times. The chain links TRBV5-1 to TRBJ2-7; D is perhaps TRBD1 (5 bases). This CDR3 contains 13 residues. Per germline, CDR1 SGHRS and CDR2 YFSETQ. Deletions cut 2 bases from V and 0 bases from J, with 6 bases between. The chain's CDR3 is CASSFQGSYEQYF. CDR3 in DNA: TGCGCCAGCAGCTTCCAGGGCTCCTACGAGCAGTACTTC. Drawing the rest from reference TRBV5-1 and TRBJ2-7, the complete variable domain is KAGVTQTPRYLIKTRGQQVTLSCSPISGHRSVSWYQQTPGQGLQFLFEYFSETQRNKGNFPGRFSGRQFSNSRSEMNVSTLELGDSALYLCASSFQGSYEQYFGPGTRLTVT.

V gene TRBV28 combines with J gene TRBJ1-1; D is ambiguous. CDR1 is MDHEN, CDR2 SYDVKM, per germline. With 10 bases removed from V and 8 bases from J, the gap between germline ends came to 11 bases. The CDR3 runs 10 residues. The CDR3 DNA sequence: TGTGCCACCGGGAGGCAGGAAGCTTTCTTT. Protein: CATGRQEAFF.

The chain joins TRBV5-3 to TRBJ1-2; TRBD1 might be the D (6 bases). TRBV5-3 is an ORF; its function is uncertain. Trimming took off 1 base at V and 7 bases at J, with 17 bases between the two ends. This CDR3 comprises 15 residues. The CDR3: CARSLPRRGPGGYTF. In DNA form, the CDR3 reads TGTGCCAGAAGCTTGCCCAGGCGGGGGCCTGGTGGCTACACCTTC.

The V call is TRBV7-2, the J call TRBJ2-3; D is perhaps TRBD1 (5 bases). Trimming took off 4 bases at V and 4 bases at J, with 6 bases between the two ends. The CDR3 is made up of 12 amino acids. Germline CDR1 reads SGHTA; CDR2 reads FQGNSA. Here the CDR3 reads CASSSTADTQYF. CDR3 nucleotides: TGTGCCAGCAGCTCGACAGCAGATACGCAGTATTTT.

The chain combines TRBV2 with TRBJ2-1, with a tentative D call TRBD2 (5 bases). Germline CDR1 reads SNHLY; CDR2 reads FYNNEI. The CDR3 is made up of 13 amino acids. Trimming left V 3 bases short and J 9 bases short, with 12 bases between. Here the CDR3 DNA reads TGTGCCAGCAGTGACTCACTAGGTAGTGAGCAGTTCTTC. Translation: CASSDSLGSEQFF.

The chain has TRBV5-1 and TRBJ1-2, with D possibly matching TRBD1 (5 bases). V shed 1 base and J shed 4 bases, with 17 bases lying between them. In germline, CDR1 is SGHRS, CDR2 YFSETQ. The CDR3 loop spans 16 amino acids. CDR3 residues: CASSLRQGTNTYGYTF. CDR3 bases: TGCGCCAGCAGCTTGCGGCAGGGCACAAATACCTATGGCTACACCTTC.

The rearrangement joins TRBV11-2 to TRBJ2-7; D not certain. The germline V gene has CDR1 SGHAT and CDR2 FQNNGV. There are 15 residues in the CDR3. The V end was cut by 0 bases, the J end by 8 bases, with 17 bases between. The CDR3 DNA follows: TGTGCCAGCAGCTTAGATCGCCTAGGTGGTACGCAGCAGTACTTC. Amino acid sequence: CASSLDRLGGTQQYF.

CDR3 protein: CASNGGVSYEQYF. For the CDR3, the DNA is TGTGCCAGCAACGGGGGAGTTTCCTACGAGCAGTACTTC. The chain combines TRBV7-8 with TRBJ2-7; TRBD2 might be the D (6 bases). The CDR3 has 13 residues. Germline assignment: CDR1 SGHVS and CDR2 FQNEAQ. V was clipped by 7 bases and J by 1 base, with 11 bases between them.